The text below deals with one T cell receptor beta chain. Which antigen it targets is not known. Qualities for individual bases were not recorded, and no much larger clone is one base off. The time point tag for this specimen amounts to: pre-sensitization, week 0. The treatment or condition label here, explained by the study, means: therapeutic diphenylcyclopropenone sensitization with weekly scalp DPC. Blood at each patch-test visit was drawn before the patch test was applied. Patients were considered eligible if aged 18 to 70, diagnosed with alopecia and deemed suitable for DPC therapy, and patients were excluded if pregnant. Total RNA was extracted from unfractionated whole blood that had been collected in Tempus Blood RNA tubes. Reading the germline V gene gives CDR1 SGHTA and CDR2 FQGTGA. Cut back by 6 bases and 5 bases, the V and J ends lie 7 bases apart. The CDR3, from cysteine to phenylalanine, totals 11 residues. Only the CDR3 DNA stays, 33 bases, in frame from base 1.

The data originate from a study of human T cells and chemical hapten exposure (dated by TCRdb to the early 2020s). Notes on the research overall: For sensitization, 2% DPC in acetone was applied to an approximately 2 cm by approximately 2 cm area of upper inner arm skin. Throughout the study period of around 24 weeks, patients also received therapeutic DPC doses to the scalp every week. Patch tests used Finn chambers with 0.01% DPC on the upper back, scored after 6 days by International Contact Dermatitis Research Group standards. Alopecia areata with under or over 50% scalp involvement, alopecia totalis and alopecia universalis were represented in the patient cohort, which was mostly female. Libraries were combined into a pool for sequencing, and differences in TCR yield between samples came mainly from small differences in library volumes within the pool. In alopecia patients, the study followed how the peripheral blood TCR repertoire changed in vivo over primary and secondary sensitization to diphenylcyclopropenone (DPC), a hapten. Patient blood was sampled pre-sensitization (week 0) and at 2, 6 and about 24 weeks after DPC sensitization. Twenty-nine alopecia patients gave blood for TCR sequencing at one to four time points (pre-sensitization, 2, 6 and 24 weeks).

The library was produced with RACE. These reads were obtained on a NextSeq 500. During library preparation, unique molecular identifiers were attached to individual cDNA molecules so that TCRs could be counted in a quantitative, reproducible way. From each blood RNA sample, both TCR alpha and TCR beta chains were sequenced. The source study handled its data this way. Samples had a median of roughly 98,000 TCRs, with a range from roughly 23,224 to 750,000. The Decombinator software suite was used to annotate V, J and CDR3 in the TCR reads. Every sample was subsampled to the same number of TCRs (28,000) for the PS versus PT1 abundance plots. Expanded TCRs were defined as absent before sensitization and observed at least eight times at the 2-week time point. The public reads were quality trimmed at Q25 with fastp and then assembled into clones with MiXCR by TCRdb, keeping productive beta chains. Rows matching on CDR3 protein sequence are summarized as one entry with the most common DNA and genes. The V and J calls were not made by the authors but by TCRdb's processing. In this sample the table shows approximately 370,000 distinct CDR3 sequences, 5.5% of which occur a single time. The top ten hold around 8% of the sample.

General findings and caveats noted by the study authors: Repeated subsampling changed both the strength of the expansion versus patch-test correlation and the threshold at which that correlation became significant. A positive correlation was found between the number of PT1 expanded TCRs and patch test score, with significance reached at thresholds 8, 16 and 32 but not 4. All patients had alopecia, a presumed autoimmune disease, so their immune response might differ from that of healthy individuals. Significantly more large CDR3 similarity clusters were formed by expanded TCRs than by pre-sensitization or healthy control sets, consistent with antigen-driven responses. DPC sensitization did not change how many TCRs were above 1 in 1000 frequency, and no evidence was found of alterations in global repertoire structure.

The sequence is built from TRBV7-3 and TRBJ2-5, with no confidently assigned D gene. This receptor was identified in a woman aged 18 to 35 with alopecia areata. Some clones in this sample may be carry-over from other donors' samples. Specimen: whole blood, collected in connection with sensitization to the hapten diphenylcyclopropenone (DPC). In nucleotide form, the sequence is TGTGCCAGCAGGCCGGCGGAGACCCAGTACTTC. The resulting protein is CASRPAETQYF. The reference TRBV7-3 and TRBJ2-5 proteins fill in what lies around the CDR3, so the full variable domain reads GAGVSQTPSNKVTEKGKYVELRCDPISGHTALYWYRQSLGQGPEFLIYFQGTGAADDSGLPNDRFFAVRPEGSVSTLKIQRTERGDSAVYLCASRPAETQYFGPGTRLLVL.